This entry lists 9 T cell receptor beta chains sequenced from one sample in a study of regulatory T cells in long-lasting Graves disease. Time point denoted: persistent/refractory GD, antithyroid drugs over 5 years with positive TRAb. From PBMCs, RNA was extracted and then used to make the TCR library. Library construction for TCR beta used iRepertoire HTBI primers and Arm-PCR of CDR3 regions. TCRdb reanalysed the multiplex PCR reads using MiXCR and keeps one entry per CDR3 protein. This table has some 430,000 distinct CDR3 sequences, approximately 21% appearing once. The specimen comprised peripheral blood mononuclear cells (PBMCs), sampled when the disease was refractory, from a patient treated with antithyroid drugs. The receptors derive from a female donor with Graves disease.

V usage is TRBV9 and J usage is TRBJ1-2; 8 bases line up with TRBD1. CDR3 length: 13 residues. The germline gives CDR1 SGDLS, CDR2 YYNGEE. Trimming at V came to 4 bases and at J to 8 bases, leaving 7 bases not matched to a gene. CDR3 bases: TGTGCCAGCAGCCAACAGGGGGGAGGCGGCTACACCTTC. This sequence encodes CASSQQGGGGYTF.

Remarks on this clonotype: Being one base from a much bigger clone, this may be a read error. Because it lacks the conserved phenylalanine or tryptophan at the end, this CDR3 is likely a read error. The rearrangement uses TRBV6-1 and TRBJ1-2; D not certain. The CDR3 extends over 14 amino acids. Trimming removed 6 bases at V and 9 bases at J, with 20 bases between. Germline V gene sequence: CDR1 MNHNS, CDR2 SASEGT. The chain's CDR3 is CASSQSPFGLSYTL. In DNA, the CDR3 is TGTGCCAGCAGCCAATCCCCGTTCGGGTTGAGCTACACCCTC.

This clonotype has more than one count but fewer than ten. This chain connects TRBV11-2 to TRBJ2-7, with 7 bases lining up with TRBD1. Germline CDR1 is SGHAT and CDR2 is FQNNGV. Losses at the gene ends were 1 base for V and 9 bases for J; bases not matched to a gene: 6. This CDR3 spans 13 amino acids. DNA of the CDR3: TGTGCCAGCAGCTTAGGCGACGACAGGGTGCAGTACTTC. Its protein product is CASSLGDDRVQYF.

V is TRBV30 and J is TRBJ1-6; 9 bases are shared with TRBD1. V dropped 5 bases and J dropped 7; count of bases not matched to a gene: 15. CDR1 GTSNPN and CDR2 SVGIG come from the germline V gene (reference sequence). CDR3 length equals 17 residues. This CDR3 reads CAWRIIKGQGLNSPLHF. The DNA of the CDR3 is TGTGCCTGGCGAATTATCAAAGGACAGGGGTTGAATTCACCCCTCCACTTT.

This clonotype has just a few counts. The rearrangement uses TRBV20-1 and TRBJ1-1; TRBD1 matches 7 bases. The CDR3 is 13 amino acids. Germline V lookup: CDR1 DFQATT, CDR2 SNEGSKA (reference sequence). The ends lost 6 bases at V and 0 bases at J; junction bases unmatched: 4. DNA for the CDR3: TGCAGTGCCGAGACAGGGTTGAACACTGAAGCTTTCTTT. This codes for CSAETGLNTEAFF.

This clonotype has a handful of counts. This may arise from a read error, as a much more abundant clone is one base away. The CDR3 region is CASSLESHWNEKLFF. For the CDR3, the DNA is TGTGCCAGCAGCTTAGAGTCCCACTGGAATGAAAAACTGTTTTTT. This rearrangement joins TRBV7-2 to TRBJ1-4; D unclear. Germline values: CDR1 SGHTA, CDR2 FQGNSA. The CDR3 is 15 amino acids. V was clipped by 1 base and J by 5 bases, with 11 bases between them. The full variable domain, its missing parts supplied by reference TRBV7-2 and TRBJ1-4, is GAGVSQSPSNKVTEKGKDVELRCDPISGHTALYWYRQSLGQGLEFLIYFQGNSAPDKSGLPSDRFSAERTGGSVSTLTIQRTQQEDSAVYLCASSLESHWNEKLFFGSGTQLSVL.

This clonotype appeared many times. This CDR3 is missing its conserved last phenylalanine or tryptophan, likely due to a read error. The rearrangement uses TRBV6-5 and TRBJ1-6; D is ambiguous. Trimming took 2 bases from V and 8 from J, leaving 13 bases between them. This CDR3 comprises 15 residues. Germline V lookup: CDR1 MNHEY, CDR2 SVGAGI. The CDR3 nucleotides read TGTGCCAGCAGTTACGGACGGCTCGTGGATTCACCCCTCCACCTT. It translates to CASSYGRLVDSPLHL.

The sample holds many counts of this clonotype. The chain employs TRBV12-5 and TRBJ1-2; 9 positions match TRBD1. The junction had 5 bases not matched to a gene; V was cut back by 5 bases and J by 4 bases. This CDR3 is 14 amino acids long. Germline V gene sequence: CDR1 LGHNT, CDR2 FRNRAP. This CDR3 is CASGPGQGAYGYTF. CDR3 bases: TGTGCTAGTGGTCCGGGACAGGGTGCCTATGGCTACACCTTC.

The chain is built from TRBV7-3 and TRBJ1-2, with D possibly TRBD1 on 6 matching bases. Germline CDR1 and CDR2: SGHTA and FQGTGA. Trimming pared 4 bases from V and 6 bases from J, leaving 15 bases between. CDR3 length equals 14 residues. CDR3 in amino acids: CASSSGDRSHGYTF. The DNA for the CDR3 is TGTGCCAGCAGCTCGGGAGACAGGTCTCATGGCTACACCTTC.